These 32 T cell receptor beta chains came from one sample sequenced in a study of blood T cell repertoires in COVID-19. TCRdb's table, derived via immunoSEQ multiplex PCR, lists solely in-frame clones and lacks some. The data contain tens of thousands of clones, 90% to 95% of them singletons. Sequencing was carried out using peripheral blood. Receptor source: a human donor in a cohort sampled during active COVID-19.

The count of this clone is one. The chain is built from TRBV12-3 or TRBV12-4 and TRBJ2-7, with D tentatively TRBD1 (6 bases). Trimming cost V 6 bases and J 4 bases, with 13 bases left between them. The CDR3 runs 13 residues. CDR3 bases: TGTGCCAGCAGGCAGGGGCCTCTGTACGAGCAGTACTTC. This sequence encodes CASRQGPLYEQYF.

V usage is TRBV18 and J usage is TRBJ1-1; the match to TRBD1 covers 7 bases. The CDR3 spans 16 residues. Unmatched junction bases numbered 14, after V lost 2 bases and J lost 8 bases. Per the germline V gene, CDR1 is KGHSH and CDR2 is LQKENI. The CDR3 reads CASSPTLIPGTAEAFF. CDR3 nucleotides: TGTGCCAGCTCACCAACGTTAATACCCGGGACAGCAGAAGCTTTCTTT.

The CDR3 sequence: CASSLGTGIEAFF. CDR3 bases: TGTGCCAGCAGTTTAGGGACAGGAATTGAAGCTTTCTTT. The chain carries TRBV28 and TRBJ1-1; TRBD1 matches at 8 bases. The V gene's germline CDR1 is MDHEN and CDR2 SYDVKM. V lost 2 bases and J lost 7; bases outside the gene matches: 3. This CDR3 is 13 amino acids long. Full variable domain (rest looked up from reference TRBV28 and TRBJ1-1): DVKVTQSSRYLVKRTGEKVFLECVQDMDHENMFWYRQDPGLGLRLIYFSYDVKMKEKGDIPEGYSVSREKKERFSLILESASTNQTSMYLCASSLGTGIEAFFGQGTRLTVV.

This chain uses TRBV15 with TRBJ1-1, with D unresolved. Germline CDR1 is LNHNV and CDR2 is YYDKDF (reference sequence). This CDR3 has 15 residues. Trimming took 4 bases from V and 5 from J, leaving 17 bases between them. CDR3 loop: CATSTDTTEVTEAFF. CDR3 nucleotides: TGTGCCACCAGCACAGACACCACCGAGGTAACTGAAGCTTTCTTT. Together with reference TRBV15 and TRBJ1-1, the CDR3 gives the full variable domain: DAMVIQNPRYQVTQFGKPVTLSCSQTLNHNVMYWYQQKSSQAPKLLFHYYDKDFNNEADTPDNFQSRRPNTSFCFLDIRSPGLGDTAMYLCATSTDTTEVTEAFFGQGTRLTVV.

The CDR3 DNA sequence: TGTGCCACCAGCAGAGGACGTGGGAGTAGCTACAATGAGCAGTTCTTC. As protein: CATSRGRGSSYNEQFF. The rearrangement links TRBV15 to TRBJ2-1; possible D gene TRBD2, 5 bases. Trimming pared 1 base from V and 3 bases from J, leaving 13 bases between. CDR1 and CDR2 from the germline V gene are LNHNV and YYDKDF (reference sequence). The CDR3 totals 16 residues. Using reference TRBV15 and TRBJ2-1 for the parts outside the CDR3, the full variable domain is DAMVIQNPRYQVTQFGKPVTLSCSQTLNHNVMYWYQQKSSQAPKLLFHYYDKDFNNEADTPDNFQSRRPNTSFCFLDIRSPGLGDTAMYLCATSRGRGSSYNEQFFGPGTRLTVL.

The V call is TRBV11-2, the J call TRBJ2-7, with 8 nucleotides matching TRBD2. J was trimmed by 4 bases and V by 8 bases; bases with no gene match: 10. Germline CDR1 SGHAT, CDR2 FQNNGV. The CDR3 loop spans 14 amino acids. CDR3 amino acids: CASSSAGGFYEQYF. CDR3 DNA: TGTGCCAGCTCCTCGGCGGGGGGATTTTACGAGCAGTACTTC.

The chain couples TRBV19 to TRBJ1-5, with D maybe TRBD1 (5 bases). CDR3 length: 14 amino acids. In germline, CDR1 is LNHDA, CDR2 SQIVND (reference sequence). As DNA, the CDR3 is TGTGCGATGGGGCGGGGATATAGCAATCAGCCCCAGCATTTT. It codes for CAMGRGYSNQPQHF.

CDR3 in amino acids: CASRGQGRGMNTEAFF. CDR3 bases: TGTGCCAGTAGGGGACAGGGGAGGGGCATGAACACTGAAGCTTTCTTT. The gene calls are TRBV19 and TRBJ1-1; 10 positions match TRBD1. Germline CDR1 is LNHDA and CDR2 is SQIVND (reference sequence). V was clipped by 6 bases and J by 0 bases; unmatched bases: 7. CDR3 size: 16 residues.

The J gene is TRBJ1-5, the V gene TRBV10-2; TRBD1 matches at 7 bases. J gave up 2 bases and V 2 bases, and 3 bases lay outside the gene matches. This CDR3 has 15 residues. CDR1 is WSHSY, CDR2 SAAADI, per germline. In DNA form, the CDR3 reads TGCGCCAGCAGTGAGCCCGGGACAGGCAATCAGCCCCAGCATTTT. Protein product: CASSEPGTGNQPQHF.

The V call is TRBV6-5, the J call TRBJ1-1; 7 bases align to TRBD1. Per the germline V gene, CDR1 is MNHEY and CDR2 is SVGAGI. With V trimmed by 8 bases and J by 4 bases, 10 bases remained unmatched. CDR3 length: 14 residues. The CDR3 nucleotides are TGTGCCAGCGGATTTATGGGACAGCCCACTGAAGCTTTCTTT. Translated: CASGFMGQPTEAFF.

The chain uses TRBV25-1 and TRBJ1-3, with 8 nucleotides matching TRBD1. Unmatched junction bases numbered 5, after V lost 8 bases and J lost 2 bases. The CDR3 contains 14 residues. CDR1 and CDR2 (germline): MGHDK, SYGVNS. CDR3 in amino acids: CASQQGVAGNTIYF. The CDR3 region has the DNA TGTGCCAGCCAACAGGGGGTAGCTGGAAACACCATATATTTT.

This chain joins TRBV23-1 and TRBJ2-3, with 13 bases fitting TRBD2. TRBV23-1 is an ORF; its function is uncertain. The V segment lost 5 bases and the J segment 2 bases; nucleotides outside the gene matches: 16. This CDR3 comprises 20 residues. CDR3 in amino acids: CASSATPGLAGPLYTDTQYF. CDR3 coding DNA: TGCGCCAGCAGTGCAACTCCGGGACTAGCGGGGCCATTGTACACAGATACGCAGTATTTT.

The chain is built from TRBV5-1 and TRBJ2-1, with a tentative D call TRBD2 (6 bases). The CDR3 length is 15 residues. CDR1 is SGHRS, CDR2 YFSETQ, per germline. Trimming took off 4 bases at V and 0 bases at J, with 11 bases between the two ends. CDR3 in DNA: TGCGCCAGCAGCGGGGACTTCTACTCCTACAATGAGCAGTTCTTC. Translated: CASSGDFYSYNEQFF.

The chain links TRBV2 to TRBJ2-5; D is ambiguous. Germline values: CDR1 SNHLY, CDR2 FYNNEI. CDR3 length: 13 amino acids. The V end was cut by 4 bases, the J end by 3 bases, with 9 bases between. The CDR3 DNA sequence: TGTGCCAGCAGTGCGACAAGGAAAGAGACCCAGTACTTC. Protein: CASSATRKETQYF.

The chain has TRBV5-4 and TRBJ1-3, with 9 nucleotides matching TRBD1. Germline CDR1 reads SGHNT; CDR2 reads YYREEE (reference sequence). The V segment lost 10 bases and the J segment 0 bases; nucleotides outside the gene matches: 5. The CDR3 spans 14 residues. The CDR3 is CAFRDRDSGNTIYF. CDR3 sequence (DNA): TGTGCCTTCCGGGACAGGGACTCTGGAAACACCATATATTTT.

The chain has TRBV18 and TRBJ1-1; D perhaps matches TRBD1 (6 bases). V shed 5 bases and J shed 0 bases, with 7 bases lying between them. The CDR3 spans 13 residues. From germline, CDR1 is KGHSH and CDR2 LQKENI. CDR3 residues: CASSGGLNTEAFF. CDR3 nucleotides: TGTGCCAGCTCAGGGGGCCTGAACACTGAAGCTTTCTTT. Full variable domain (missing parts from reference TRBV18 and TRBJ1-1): NAGVMQNPRHLVRRRGQEARLRCSPMKGHSHVYWYRQLPEEGLKFMVYLQKENIIDESGMPKERFSAEFPKEGPSILRIQQVVRGDSAAYFCASSGGLNTEAFFGQGTRLTVV.

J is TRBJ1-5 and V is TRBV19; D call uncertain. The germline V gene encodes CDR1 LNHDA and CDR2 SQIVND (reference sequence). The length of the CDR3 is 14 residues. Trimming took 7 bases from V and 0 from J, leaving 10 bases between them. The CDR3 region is CASTLGYSNQPQHF. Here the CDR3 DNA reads TGTGCCAGTACCCTGGGCTATAGCAATCAGCCCCAGCATTTT.

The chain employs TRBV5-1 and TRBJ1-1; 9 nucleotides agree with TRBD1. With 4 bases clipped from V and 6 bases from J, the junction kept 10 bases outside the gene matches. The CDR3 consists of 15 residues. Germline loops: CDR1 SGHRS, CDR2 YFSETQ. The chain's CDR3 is CASSPGGTGIAEAFF. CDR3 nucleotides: TGCGCCAGCAGCCCCGGAGGGACAGGGATCGCTGAAGCTTTCTTT. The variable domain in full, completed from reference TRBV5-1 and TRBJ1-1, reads KAGVTQTPRYLIKTRGQQVTLSCSPISGHRSVSWYQQTPGQGLQFLFEYFSETQRNKGNFPGRFSGRQFSNSRSEMNVSTLELGDSALYLCASSPGGTGIAEAFFGQGTRLTVV.

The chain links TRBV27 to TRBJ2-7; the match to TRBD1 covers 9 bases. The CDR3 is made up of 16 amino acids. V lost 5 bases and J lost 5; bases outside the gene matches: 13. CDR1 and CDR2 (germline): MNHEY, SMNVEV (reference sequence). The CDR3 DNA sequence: TGTGCCAGCAGTCCTCCCCCCGACAGGGGGGAGGACGAGCAGTACTTC. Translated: CASSPPPDRGEDEQYF.

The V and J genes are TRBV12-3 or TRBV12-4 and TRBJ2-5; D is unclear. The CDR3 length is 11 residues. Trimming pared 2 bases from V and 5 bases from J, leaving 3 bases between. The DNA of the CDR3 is TGTGCCAGCAGTTTACGGGAGACCCAGTACTTC. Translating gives CASSLRETQYF.

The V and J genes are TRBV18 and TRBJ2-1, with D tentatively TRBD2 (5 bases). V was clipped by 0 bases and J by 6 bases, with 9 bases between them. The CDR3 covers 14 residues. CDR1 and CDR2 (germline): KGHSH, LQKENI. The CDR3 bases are TGTGCCAGCTCACCACCGTCGGGATCCAATGAGCAGTTCTTC. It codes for CASSPPSGSNEQFF.

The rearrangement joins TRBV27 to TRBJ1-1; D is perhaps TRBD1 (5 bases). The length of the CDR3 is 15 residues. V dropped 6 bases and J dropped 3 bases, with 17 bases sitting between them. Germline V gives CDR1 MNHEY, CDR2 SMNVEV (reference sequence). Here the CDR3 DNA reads TGTGCCAGCAGATTGACTCTAGCGGGGGACACTGAAGCTTTCTTT. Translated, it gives CASRLTLAGDTEAFF.

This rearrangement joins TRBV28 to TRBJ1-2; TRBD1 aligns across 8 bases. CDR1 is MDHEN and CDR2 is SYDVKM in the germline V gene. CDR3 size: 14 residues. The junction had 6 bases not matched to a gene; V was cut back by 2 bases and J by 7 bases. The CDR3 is CASSLGQGRGGYTF. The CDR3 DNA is TGTGCCAGCAGTTTAGGACAGGGACGAGGTGGCTACACCTTC.

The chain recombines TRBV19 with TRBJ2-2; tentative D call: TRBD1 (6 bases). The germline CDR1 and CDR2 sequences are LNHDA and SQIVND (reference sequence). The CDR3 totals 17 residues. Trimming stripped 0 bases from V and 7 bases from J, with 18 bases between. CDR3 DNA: TGTGCCAGTAGTATAGATGGGGAACAGGGTGTTAGCGGGGAGCTGTTTTTT. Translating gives CASSIDGEQGVSGELFF.

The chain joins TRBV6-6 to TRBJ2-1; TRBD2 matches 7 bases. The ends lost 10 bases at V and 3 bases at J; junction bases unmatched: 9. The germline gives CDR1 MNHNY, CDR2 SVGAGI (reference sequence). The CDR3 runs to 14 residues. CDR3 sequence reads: CAIRGEGVYNEQFF. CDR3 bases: TGTGCCATTCGGGGGGAGGGCGTCTACAATGAGCAGTTCTTC.

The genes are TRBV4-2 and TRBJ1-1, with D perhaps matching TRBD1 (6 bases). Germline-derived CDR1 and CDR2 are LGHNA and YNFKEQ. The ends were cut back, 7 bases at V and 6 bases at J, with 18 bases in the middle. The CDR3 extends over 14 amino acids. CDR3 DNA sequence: TGTGCCAGCAAACCAAGTGTCAGGGGAGCTGAAGCTTTCTTT. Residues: CASKPSVRGAEAFF.

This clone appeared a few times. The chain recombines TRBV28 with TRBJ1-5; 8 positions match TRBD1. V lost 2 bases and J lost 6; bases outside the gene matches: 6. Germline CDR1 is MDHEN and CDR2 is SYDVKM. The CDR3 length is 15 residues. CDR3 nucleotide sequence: TGTGCCAGCAGTTTAAGAGCAGGGGGCAGTCAGCCCCAGCATTTT. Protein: CASSLRAGGSQPQHF.

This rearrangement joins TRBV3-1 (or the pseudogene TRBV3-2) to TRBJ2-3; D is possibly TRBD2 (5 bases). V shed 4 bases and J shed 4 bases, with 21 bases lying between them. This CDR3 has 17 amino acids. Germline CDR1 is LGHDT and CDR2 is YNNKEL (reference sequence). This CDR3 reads CASSPPGVGSSSDTQYF. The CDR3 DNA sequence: TGTGCCAGCAGCCCCCCCGGGGTAGGGTCAAGCTCAGATACGCAGTATTTT.

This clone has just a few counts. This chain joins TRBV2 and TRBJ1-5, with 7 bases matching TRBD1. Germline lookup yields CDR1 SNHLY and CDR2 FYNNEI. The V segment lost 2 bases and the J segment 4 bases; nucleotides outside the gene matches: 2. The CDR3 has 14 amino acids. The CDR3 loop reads CASSEQGGNQPQHF. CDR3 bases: TGTGCCAGCAGTGAACAGGGGGGAAATCAGCCCCAGCATTTT.

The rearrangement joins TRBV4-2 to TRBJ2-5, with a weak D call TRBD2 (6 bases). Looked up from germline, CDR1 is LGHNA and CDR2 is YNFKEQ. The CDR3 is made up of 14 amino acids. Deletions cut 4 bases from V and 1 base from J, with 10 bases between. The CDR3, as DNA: TGTGCCAGCAGCCCCCAGCGGGTCCAAGAGACCCAGTACTTC. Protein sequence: CASSPQRVQETQYF.

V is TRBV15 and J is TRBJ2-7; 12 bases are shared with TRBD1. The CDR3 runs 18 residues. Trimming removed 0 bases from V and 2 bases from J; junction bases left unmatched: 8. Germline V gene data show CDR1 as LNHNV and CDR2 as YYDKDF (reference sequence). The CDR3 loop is CATSRDHGTGGTTYEQYF. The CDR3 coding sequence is TGTGCCACCAGCAGAGATCACGGGACAGGGGGCACAACCTACGAGCAGTACTTC. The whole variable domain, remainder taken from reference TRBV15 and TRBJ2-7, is DAMVIQNPRYQVTQFGKPVTLSCSQTLNHNVMYWYQQKSSQAPKLLFHYYDKDFNNEADTPDNFQSRRPNTSFCFLDIRSPGLGDTAMYLCATSRDHGTGGTTYEQYFGPGTRLTVT.

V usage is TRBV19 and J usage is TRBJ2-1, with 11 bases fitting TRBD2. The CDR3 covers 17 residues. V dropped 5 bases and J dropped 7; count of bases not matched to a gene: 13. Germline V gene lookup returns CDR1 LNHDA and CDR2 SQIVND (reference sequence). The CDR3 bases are TGTGCCAGTAGTTTAATAATTAGCGGGAGGGCCGGGAATGAGCAGTTCTTC. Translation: CASSLIISGRAGNEQFF.